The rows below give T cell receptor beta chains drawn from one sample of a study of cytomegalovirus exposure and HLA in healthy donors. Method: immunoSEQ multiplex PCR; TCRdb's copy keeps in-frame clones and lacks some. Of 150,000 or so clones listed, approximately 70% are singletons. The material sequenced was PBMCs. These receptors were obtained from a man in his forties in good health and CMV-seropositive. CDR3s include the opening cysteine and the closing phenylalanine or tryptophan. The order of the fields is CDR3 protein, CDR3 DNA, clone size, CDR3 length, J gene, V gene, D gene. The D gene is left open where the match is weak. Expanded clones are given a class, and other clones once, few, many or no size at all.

CDR3: CSSSSVGGMAYEQYF
DNA: TGTTCCAGCAGCTCCGTGGGGGGGATGGCCTACGAGCAGTACTTC
size: -
length: 15
J: TRBJ2-7
V: TRBV7-9
D: TRBD2

CDR3: CSVNGGQGKGKSYEQYF
DNA: TGCAGCGTTAATGGGGGACAGGGAAAAGGGAAATCCTACGAGCAGTACTTC
size: -
length: 17
J: TRBJ2-7
V: TRBV29-1
D: TRBD1

CDR3: CASTILGGGYTF
DNA: TGTGCCAGCACCATCCTGGGAGGCGGCTACACCTTC
size: -
length: 12
J: TRBJ1-2
V: TRBV5-4
D: -

CDR3: CASSPESFNYEQYF
DNA: TGTGCCAGCAGCCCGGAGAGTTTTAACTACGAGCAGTACTTC
size: -
length: 14
J: TRBJ2-7
V: TRBV14
D: -

CDR3: CSVDPGGGYTF
DNA: TGCAGCGTTGACCCAGGGGGTGGCTACACCTTC
size: -
length: 11
J: TRBJ1-2
V: TRBV29-1
D: TRBD1

CDR3: CASSLTNTGELFF
DNA: TGTGCCAGCAGCCTAACGAACACCGGGGAGCTGTTTTTT
size: once
length: 13
J: TRBJ2-2
V: TRBV6-1
D: -

CDR3: CASSMGGGRLNTEAFF
DNA: TGTGCCAGTAGTATGGGGGGGGGACGGCTGAACACTGAAGCTTTCTTT
size: -
length: 16
J: TRBJ1-1
V: TRBV19
D: -

CDR3: CASALQGVPNYGYTF
DNA: TGCGCCAGCGCCCTACAAGGAGTCCCTAACTATGGCTACACCTTC
size: -
length: 15
J: TRBJ1-2
V: TRBV4-3
D: -

CDR3: CASSLGQGGYYGYTF
DNA: TGTGCCAGCAGCCTTGGACAGGGCGGATACTATGGCTACACCTTC
size: -
length: 15
J: TRBJ1-2
V: TRBV5-6
D: TRBD1

CDR3: CASSYLMAGSNQPQHF
DNA: TGTGCCAGCAGTTACTTGATGGCGGGGAGCAATCAGCCCCAGCATTTT
size: -
length: 16
J: TRBJ1-5
V: TRBV5-6
D: -

CDR3: CASSRGAAGTEAFF
DNA: TGCGCCAGCAGCAGGGGCGCTGCAGGCACTGAAGCTTTCTTT
size: -
length: 14
J: TRBJ1-1
V: TRBV5-1
D: -

CDR3: CASSVGGRRDEKLFF
DNA: TGTGCCAGCAGCGTAGGGGGGAGGCGGGATGAAAAACTGTTTTTT
size: -
length: 15
J: TRBJ1-4
V: TRBV9
D: -

CDR3: CASSLGDRASYEQYF
DNA: TGCGCCAGCAGCTTGGGCGACAGGGCCTCCTACGAGCAGTACTTC
size: -
length: 15
J: TRBJ2-7
V: TRBV5-1
D: TRBD1

CDR3: CASSYTASADTQYF
DNA: TGTGCCAGCAGTTACACTGCTAGTGCAGATACGCAGTATTTT
size: -
length: 14
J: TRBJ2-3
V: TRBV6-5
D: -

CDR3: CASSDGQGRNTIYF
DNA: TGTGCCAGCAGCGACGGACAGGGTCGGAACACCATATATTTT
size: once
length: 14
J: TRBJ1-3
V: TRBV7-2
D: TRBD1

CDR3: CASSETGQNTEAFF
DNA: TGTGCCAGTAGTGAGACAGGGCAAAACACTGAAGCTTTCTTT
size: -
length: 14
J: TRBJ1-1
V: TRBV19
D: TRBD1

CDR3: CASSLGTGGAGGTEAFF
DNA: TGTGCCAGCAGCTTGGGTACAGGGGGCGCCGGGGGCACTGAAGCTTTCTTT
size: -
length: 17
J: TRBJ1-1
V: TRBV5-4
D: TRBD1

CDR3: CASSLAVGTGSPGELFF
DNA: TGTGCCAGCAGCTTAGCGGTCGGGACAGGGTCGCCCGGGGAGCTGTTTTTT
size: -
length: 17
J: TRBJ2-2
V: TRBV7-9
D: TRBD1

CDR3: CASTRQGSYEQYF
DNA: TGTGCCAGCACACGGCAGGGATCCTACGAGCAGTACTTC
size: -
length: 13
J: TRBJ2-7
V: TRBV6-6
D: -

CDR3: CATSSRQQGGEQYF
DNA: TGTGCCACCAGCAGCCGGCAACAGGGGGGAGAGCAGTACTTC
size: -
length: 14
J: TRBJ2-7
V: TRBV15
D: TRBD1